This TCR beta chain was retrieved from a study of blood T cell repertoires in COVID-19. About the research overall: Donors in the United States, Italy and Spain gave samples during acute or convalescent COVID-19. Sources were T cells, B-cell-depleted T cells, or PBMCs; the material itself was cDNA or gDNA.

In the study's own analysis: It was from reference gene primer amplification that nucleated cell counts were estimated. Some clones are missing from TCRdb's copy, which holds only in-frame ones; the method was immunoSEQ multiplex PCR. V and J calls and clone size are given by that table; D and trimming were obtained from the DNA. The profile shows hundreds of thousands of clones, approximately 87% of them singletons. This CDR3 has 11 amino acids. With 6 bases removed from V and 4 bases from J, the gap between germline ends came to 5 bases. The receptor's source is a woman in her 50s with acute or convalescent COVID-19. Specimen: peripheral blood. The chain employs TRBV12-3 or TRBV12-4 and TRBJ2-3; D not certain. The CDR3 loop reads CASRGADTQYF. The CDR3 region has the DNA TGTGCCAGCAGAGGAGCAGATACGCAGTATTTT.